A single sample is the source of the 24 T cell receptor beta chains below, sequenced in a study of cytotoxic CD8 clonotypes in ibrutinib-treated CLL. Only in-frame clones appear in the TCRdb table, and some are missing; sequencing was by immunoSEQ multiplex PCR. The sample shows about 130,000 clones, approximately 80% of them seen only once. Sequences were derived from PBMCs, sampled after 24 months of ibrutinib treatment. The source of these receptors is a human donor with chronic lymphocytic leukemia.

The chain uses TRBV5-1 and TRBJ2-7, with TRBD1 matching 8 bases. CDR1 SGHRS and CDR2 YFSETQ come from the germline V gene. This CDR3 comprises 14 residues. V gave up 3 bases and J gave up 4 bases; unmatched junction bases: 6. CDR3 protein: CASSSQGARYEQYF. The CDR3 DNA follows: TGCGCCAGCAGCTCGCAGGGGGCGCGGTACGAGCAGTACTTC.

The rearrangement joins TRBV7-9 to TRBJ1-1; D is undetermined. The CDR3 contains 15 residues. In germline, CDR1 is SEHNR, CDR2 FQNEAQ (reference sequence). Trimming stripped 1 base from V and 0 bases from J, with 9 bases between. For the CDR3, the DNA is TGTGCCAGCAGCTTAGGAACCGGTATGAACACTGAAGCTTTCTTT. Protein product: CASSLGTGMNTEAFF.

This clone showed up just a few times. The chain recombines TRBV2 with TRBJ1-5; no clear D gene. The CDR3 runs to 14 residues. The V end lost 7 bases, the J end lost 0 bases, and 10 bases lay between the germline ends. Germline CDR1 is SNHLY and CDR2 is FYNNEI. CDR3 sequence reads: CASTWQDSNQPQHF. CDR3 coding DNA: TGTGCCAGCACCTGGCAAGATAGCAATCAGCCCCAGCATTTT.

The rearrangement uses TRBV5-1 and TRBJ1-2, with D tentatively TRBD1 (5 bases). The CDR3 contains 15 residues. CDR1 is SGHRS and CDR2 is YFSETQ in the germline V gene. With 0 bases removed from V and 1 base from J, the gap between germline ends came to 10 bases. The DNA of the CDR3 is TGCGCCAGCAGCTTGGGAGGGCAGGGTAACTATGGCTACACCTTC. Amino acids: CASSLGGQGNYGYTF. Complete variable domain (other parts from reference TRBV5-1 and TRBJ1-2): KAGVTQTPRYLIKTRGQQVTLSCSPISGHRSVSWYQQTPGQGLQFLFEYFSETQRNKGNFPGRFSGRQFSNSRSEMNVSTLELGDSALYLCASSLGGQGNYGYTFGSGTRLTVV.

The chain's CDR3 is CASSAGQGAQPQHF. The CDR3 nucleotides read TGCGCCAGCAGCGCCGGACAGGGGGCACAGCCCCAGCATTTT. This chain joins TRBV5-1 and TRBJ1-5; 11 bases match TRBD1. V lost 4 bases, J lost 7 bases, and 4 bases stayed unmatched. This CDR3 region has 14 residues. Germline loops: CDR1 SGHRS, CDR2 YFSETQ. The full variable domain, rest sourced from reference TRBV5-1 and TRBJ1-5, is KAGVTQTPRYLIKTRGQQVTLSCSPISGHRSVSWYQQTPGQGLQFLFEYFSETQRNKGNFPGRFSGRQFSNSRSEMNVSTLELGDSALYLCASSAGQGAQPQHFGDGTRLSIL.

This clone was found once. The rearrangement uses TRBV6-5 and TRBJ2-7; 7 nucleotides line up with TRBD1. This CDR3 is 12 amino acids long. Germline V lookup: CDR1 MNHEY, CDR2 SVGAGI. V shed 10 bases, J shed 6 bases, and the junction held 9 bases outside the gene matches. The CDR3: CATRQGHGEQYF. For the CDR3, the DNA is TGTGCCACACGACAGGGCCACGGCGAGCAGTACTTC.

The chain has TRBV9 and TRBJ2-1; D not certain. From germline, CDR1 is SGDLS and CDR2 YYNGEE. The CDR3 extends over 15 amino acids. V dropped 0 bases and J dropped 9 bases, with 16 bases sitting between them. The CDR3 reads CASSVGADHNSEQFF. The CDR3 DNA reads as TGTGCCAGCAGCGTAGGGGCTGACCACAACAGTGAGCAGTTCTTC.

This clone was seen just once. The chain couples TRBV11-2 to TRBJ2-1, with TRBD1 as a possible D gene (5 bases). Germline V gene data show CDR1 as SGHAT and CDR2 as FQNNGV. This CDR3 has 16 amino acids. The V and J ends lost 2 bases and 0 bases respectively, with 11 bases between them. CDR3 amino acids: CASSLFLDTSYNEQFF. CDR3 sequence (DNA): TGTGCCAGCAGCTTATTCTTGGACACCTCCTACAATGAGCAGTTCTTC.

The V gene is TRBV6-1, the J gene TRBJ1-5, with unresolved D. V was shortened by 6 bases and J by 2 bases, with 14 bases between the two germline ends. The V gene's germline CDR1 is MNHNS and CDR2 SASEGT. There are 15 residues in the CDR3. The CDR3 coding sequence is TGTGCCAGCAGAGACCGCTTTGGGGGCAATCAGCCCCAGCATTTT. Residues: CASRDRFGGNQPQHF.

The chain is built from TRBV7-8 and TRBJ1-2; no clear D. V was clipped by 3 bases and J by 8 bases, with 13 bases between them. This CDR3 is 13 amino acids long. The V gene's germline CDR1 is SGHVS and CDR2 FQNEAQ. CDR3 in amino acids: CASSLGREEGYTF. CDR3 sequence (DNA): TGTGCCAGCAGCTTGGGCAGAGAAGAAGGCTACACCTTC. The full variable domain, completed using reference TRBV7-8 and TRBJ1-2, is GAGVSQSPRYKVAKRGQDVALRCDPISGHVSLFWYQQALGQGPEFLTYFQNEAQLDKSGLPSDRFFAERPEGSVSTLKIQRTQQEDSAVYLCASSLGREEGYTFGSGTRLTVV.

The CDR3 bases are TGTGCCAGCAGACGCCAGGGATACCAAGAGACCCAGTACTTC. Residues: CASRRQGYQETQYF. The V gene is TRBV6-6, the J gene TRBJ2-5, with D perhaps TRBD1 (5 bases). This CDR3 has 14 residues. Trimming took 6 bases from V and 0 from J, leaving 11 bases between them. Germline lookup yields CDR1 MNHNY and CDR2 SVGAGI (reference sequence).

This clone was observed a handful of times. V is TRBV6-1 and J is TRBJ2-1; 8 bases map to TRBD2. The V gene end was trimmed by 6 bases and the J gene end by 6 bases; junction bases not matched to a gene: 10. The CDR3 has 15 residues. CDR1 is MNHNS, CDR2 SASEGT, per germline. The DNA of the CDR3 is TGTGCCAGCAGCAGAACCGGGAGGGGTGGCAATGAGCAGTTCTTC. Translation: CASSRTGRGGNEQFF.

The V gene is TRBV5-5, the J gene TRBJ1-2, with D uncertain. Germline V gene lookup returns CDR1 SGHKS and CDR2 YYEKEE (reference sequence). The CDR3 covers 11 residues. Trimming took off 2 bases at V and 8 bases at J, with 7 bases between the two ends. CDR3 in DNA: TGTGCCAGCAGCTTCGGCGGAGGCTACACCTTC. This gives the protein CASSFGGGYTF.

The V call is TRBV9, the J call TRBJ1-6; the match to TRBD1 covers 9 bases. CDR3 length: 17 amino acids. In germline, CDR1 is SGDLS, CDR2 YYNGEE. J gave up 6 bases and V 3 bases, and 10 bases lay outside the gene matches. CDR3 bases: TGTGCCAGCAGCGCCTCAACCGGGACAGGGACTAATTCACCCCTCCACTTT. Encoded protein: CASSASTGTGTNSPLHF. Full variable domain (rest looked up from reference TRBV9 and TRBJ1-6): DSGVTQTPKHLITATGQRVTLRCSPRSGDLSVYWYQQSLDQGLQFLIQYYNGEERAKGNILERFSAQQFPDLHSELNLSSLELGDSALYFCASSASTGTGTNSPLHFGNGTRLTVT.

The chain carries TRBV5-6 and TRBJ2-1; either TRBD1 or TRBD2 may supply D (6 bases each). The ends were cut back, 4 bases at V and 2 bases at J, with 7 bases in the middle. Per germline, CDR1 SGHDT and CDR2 YYEEEE. CDR3 length: 13 residues. Written as DNA, the CDR3 is TGTGCCAGCAGCGGGGGGCCCTACAATGAGCAGTTCTTC. Its translation: CASSGGPYNEQFF.

The rearrangement uses TRBV18 and TRBJ2-7; TRBD1 aligns across 7 bases. This CDR3 is built from 15 residues. J gave up 2 bases and V 6 bases, and 10 bases lay outside the gene matches. Germline loops: CDR1 KGHSH, CDR2 LQKENI. CDR3 sequence reads: CASSPDQGVTYEQYF. DNA of the CDR3: TGTGCCAGCTCTCCGGATCAGGGGGTCACCTACGAGCAGTACTTC.

The chain carries TRBV6-6 and TRBJ1-2; D is unclear. Deletions cut 6 bases from V and 12 bases from J, with 20 bases between. This CDR3 is 13 amino acids long. Germline CDR1 is MNHNY and CDR2 is SVGAGI (reference sequence). For the CDR3, the DNA is TGTGCCAGCAGCCAGGAAGAACAGAGACCCCACACCTTC. Its translation is CASSQEEQRPHTF.

This sequence joins TRBV7-7 and TRBJ2-3; D unclear. V was pared by 1 base and J by 0 bases, with 2 bases between. The length of the CDR3 is 13 residues. Germline lookup yields CDR1 SSHAT and CDR2 FNYEAQ (reference sequence). CDR3 loop: CASSLESTDTQYF. CDR3 coding DNA: TGTGCCAGCAGCTTAGAAAGCACAGATACGCAGTATTTT.

The chain is built from TRBV10-3 and TRBJ2-7; D is ambiguous. The CDR3 loop spans 12 amino acids. CDR1 is ENHRY and CDR2 is SYGVKD in the germline V gene. Between the trimmed V and J ends, which lost 3 bases and 5 bases, there was a span of 8 bases. The CDR3 DNA reads as TGTGCCATCAGTGACAAACTGGACGAGCAGTACTTC. Protein sequence: CAISDKLDEQYF.

V and J are TRBV6-4 and TRBJ2-3, with 9 positions matching TRBD2. Germline V gene data show CDR1 as MRHNA and CDR2 as SNTAGT. The trim removed 9 bases at V and 6 bases at J, leaving 13 bases unmatched. This CDR3 region has 15 residues. For the CDR3, the DNA is TGTGCCAGTCTTTCCAGCGGGGGGCGGGTTGATACGCAGTATTTT. Translation: CASLSSGGRVDTQYF.

The rearrangement joins TRBV15 to TRBJ2-7, with 11 bases matching TRBD2. This CDR3 has 15 residues. Unmatched junction bases numbered 3, after V lost 3 bases and J lost 2 bases. CDR1 LNHNV and CDR2 YYDKDF come from the germline V gene (reference sequence). CDR3: CATSRGTSGPYEQYF. The CDR3 nucleotides are TGTGCCACCAGCAGGGGGACTAGCGGCCCCTACGAGCAGTACTTC. Full variable domain (missing parts from reference TRBV15 and TRBJ2-7): DAMVIQNPRYQVTQFGKPVTLSCSQTLNHNVMYWYQQKSSQAPKLLFHYYDKDFNNEADTPDNFQSRRPNTSFCFLDIRSPGLGDTAMYLCATSRGTSGPYEQYFGPGTRLTVT.

The rearrangement uses TRBV7-3 and TRBJ2-2; 8 bases fit TRBD1. The CDR3 consists of 15 residues. V shed 4 bases, J shed 6 bases, and the junction held 7 bases outside the gene matches. Per the germline V gene, CDR1 is SGHTA and CDR2 is FQGTGA. The CDR3 sequence is CASSSRTGNAGELFF. CDR3 nucleotides: TGTGCCAGCAGCTCGAGGACAGGGAATGCCGGGGAGCTGTTTTTT.

This clone is a singleton in its sample. The gene calls are TRBV4-2 and TRBJ2-1; TRBD2 matches 9 bases. V was pared by 3 bases and J by 5 bases, with 8 bases of the junction left unmatched. Looked up from germline, CDR1 is LGHNA and CDR2 is YNFKEQ. This CDR3 comprises 16 residues. This chain's CDR3 is CASSHLSGGLDNEQFF. CDR3 DNA: TGTGCCAGCAGCCATCTAAGCGGGGGGTTGGACAATGAGCAGTTCTTC.

V gene TRBV21-1 combines with J gene TRBJ2-7; the table gives TRBD2 as D, unverified against the DNA. TRBV21-1 is a listed pseudogene. CDR3 length: 14 amino acids. The CDR3 loop reads CASSKGTGWDEQYF. In DNA, the CDR3 is TGTGCCAGCAGCAAAGGAACCGGGTGGGACGAGCAGTACTTC.